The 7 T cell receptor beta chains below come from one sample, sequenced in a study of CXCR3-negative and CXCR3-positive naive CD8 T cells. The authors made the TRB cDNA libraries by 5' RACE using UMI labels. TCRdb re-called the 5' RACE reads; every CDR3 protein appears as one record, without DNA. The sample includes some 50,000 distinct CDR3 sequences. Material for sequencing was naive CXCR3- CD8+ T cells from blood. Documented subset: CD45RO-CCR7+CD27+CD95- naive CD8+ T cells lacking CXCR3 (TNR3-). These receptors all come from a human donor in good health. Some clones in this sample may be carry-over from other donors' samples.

This CDR3 reads CASSGQGQGAFF. The V call is TRBV9, the J call TRBJ1-1; TCRdb selects TRBD1, and the lack of DNA leaves this call unchecked. The CDR3 extends over 12 amino acids. Germline V gene sequence: CDR1 SGDLS, CDR2 YYNGEE.

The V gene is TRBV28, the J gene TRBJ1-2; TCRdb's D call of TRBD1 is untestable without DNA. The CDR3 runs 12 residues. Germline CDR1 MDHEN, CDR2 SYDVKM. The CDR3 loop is CASTPGAYGYTF.

The CDR3: CSVLGFGQESYNEQFF. The genes are TRBV29-1 and TRBJ2-1. The CDR3 runs 16 residues. The germline gives CDR1 SQVTM, CDR2 ANQGSEA.

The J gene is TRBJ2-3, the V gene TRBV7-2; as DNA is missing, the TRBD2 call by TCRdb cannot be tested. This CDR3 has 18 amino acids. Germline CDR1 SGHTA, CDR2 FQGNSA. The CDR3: CASSFPTSGGASTDTQYF.

The CDR3 protein is CASSFPAGTSYNEQFF. The chain joins TRBV28 to TRBJ2-1; TCRdb names TRBD2, which stays unverified in the absence of DNA. The CDR3 is 16 residues long. CDR1 MDHEN and CDR2 SYDVKM come from the germline V gene.

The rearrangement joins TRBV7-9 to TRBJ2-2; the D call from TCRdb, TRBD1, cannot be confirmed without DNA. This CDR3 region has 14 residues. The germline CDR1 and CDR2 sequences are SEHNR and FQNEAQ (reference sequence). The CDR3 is CATGGTGPTGELFF.

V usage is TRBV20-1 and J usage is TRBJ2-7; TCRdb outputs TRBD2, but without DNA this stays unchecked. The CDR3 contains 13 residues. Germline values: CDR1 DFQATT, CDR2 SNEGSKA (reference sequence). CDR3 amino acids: CSGGGGFSYEQYF.